This TCR beta chain was sequenced in a study of T cells in Graves' hyperthyroidism and ophthalmopathy. CDR3 length equals 14 residues. Germline trimming cut 8 bases from V and 9 bases from J; bases unmatched to any gene: 11. CDR1 is KGHDR, CDR2 SFDVKD, per germline. RNA transcripts were the template for amplifying TCR beta CDR3 regions. The TCR CDR3 first-round RT-PCR relied on the HTBI primer set. MiXCR, applied by TCRdb to the multiplex PCR reads, yields one record per CDR3 protein. The data hold around 290,000 distinct CDR3 sequences, with 10% to 15% observed a single time. This sequence joins TRBV24-1 and TRBJ2-1; TRBD2 aligns across 8 bases. Sequenced: blood. The clonotype was recovered from a woman younger than 45 with Graves' hyperthyroidism that later progressed to Graves' ophthalmopathy. The chain's CDR3 is CATTSGRDVSEQFF. As DNA, the CDR3 is TGTGCCACCACCTCCGGGAGGGATGTGAGTGAGCAGTTCTTC.